This entry concerns a single T cell receptor beta chain. Its cognate antigen is unknown. This record comes from a study of OX40 agonist ivuxolimab in advanced cancers. Study summary: At doses from 0.01 to 10 mg/kg, patients were given intravenous ivuxolimab every 2 weeks. Recorded diagnoses for dose-escalation patients were hepatocellular carcinoma, melanoma, renal cell or head and neck cancer.

Assay: immunoSEQ multiplex PCR; the TCRdb copy retains only in-frame clones and omits some. Found here are about 98,000 clones, about 92% of them singletons; the top ten hold roughly 0.26%. Blood sampling was done at baseline, cycle 4 day 1, and cycle 7 day 1. Findings of the study overall: Antigen targets of the expanded peripheral T cells went undetermined.

Here the sequenced sample was CD4+ or CD8+ T cells sorted from blood, taken in a trial of the OX40 agonist ivuxolimab. This sequence originates from an adult with an advanced solid tumor such as melanoma, head and neck, liver or kidney cancer.

The CDR3 loop is CASSPSGGAHQPQHF. CDR3 bases: TGTGCCAGCAGCCCCAGTGGGGGGGCACATCAGCCCCAGCATTTT. The rearrangement links TRBV7-9 to TRBJ1-5, with D perhaps TRBD1 (6 bases). The CDR3 is made up of 15 amino acids. Deletions cut 5 bases from V and 5 bases from J, with 16 bases between. Germline V CDR1 and CDR2: SEHNR, FQNEAQ (reference sequence).